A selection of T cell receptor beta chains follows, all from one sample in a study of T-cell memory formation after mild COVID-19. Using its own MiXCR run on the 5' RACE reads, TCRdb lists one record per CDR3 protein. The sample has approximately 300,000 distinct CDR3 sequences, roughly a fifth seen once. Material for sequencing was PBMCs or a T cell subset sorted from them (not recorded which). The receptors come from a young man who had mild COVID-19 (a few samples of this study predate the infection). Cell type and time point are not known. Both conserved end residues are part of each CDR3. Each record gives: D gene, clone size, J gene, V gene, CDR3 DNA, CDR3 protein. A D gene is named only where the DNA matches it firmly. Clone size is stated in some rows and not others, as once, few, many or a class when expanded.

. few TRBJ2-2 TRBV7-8 TGTGCCCTCGTTGGCGCGAACACCGGGGAGCTGTTTTTT CALVGANTGELFF
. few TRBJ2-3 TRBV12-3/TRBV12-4 TGTGCCAGCAGAGTAGCAGATACGCAGTATTTT CASRVADTQYF
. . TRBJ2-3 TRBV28 TGTGCCAGCAGTCCGACCCTCTACACAGATACGCAGTATTTT CASSPTLYTDTQYF
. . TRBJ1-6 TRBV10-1 TGCGCCAGCAGAGACGGACAGAATAATTCACCCCTCCACTTT CASRDGQNNSPLHF
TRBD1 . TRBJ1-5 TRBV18 TGTGCCAGCTCACCGGACAGGACCCAGCCCCAGCATTTT CASSPDRTQPQHF
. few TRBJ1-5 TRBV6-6 TGTGCCAGCAGCTTCGAACCCCCAGGGGAAGGACAGCCCCAGCATTTT CASSFEPPGEGQPQHF
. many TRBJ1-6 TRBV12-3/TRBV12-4 TGTGCCAGCAGTTTAAGGTTTAGTCCCCTCCACTTT CASSLRFSPLHF
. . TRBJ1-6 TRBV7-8 TGTGCCAGCAGCTTAGCGAGGACAGCCTATAATTCACCCCTCCACTTT CASSLARTAYNSPLHF
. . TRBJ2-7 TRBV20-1 TGCAGTGCTAGATCTGCCGGGGTCTCCTACGAGCAGTACTTC CSARSAGVSYEQYF
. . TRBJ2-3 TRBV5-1 TGCGCCAGCACCCAAAGACGGCCCACAGATACGCAGTATTTT CASTQRRPTDTQYF
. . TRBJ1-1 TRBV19 TGTGCCAGTAAAGTTGGCACGCACAACACTGAAGCTTTCTTT CASKVGTHNTEAFF
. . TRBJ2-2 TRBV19 TGTGCCAGTAGTATTGACCTACCCCCGAACACCGGGGAGCTGTTTTTT CASSIDLPPNTGELFF
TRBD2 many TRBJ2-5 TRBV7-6 TGTGCCAGCAGCGTGACTAGCGGGGGAACAGAGACCCAGTACTTC CASSVTSGGTETQYF
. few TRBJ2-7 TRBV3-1 TGTGCCAGCAGCCAAGATTATAACTCCTACGAGCAGTACTTC CASSQDYNSYEQYF
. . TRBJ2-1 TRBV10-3 TGTGCCATCAGTGAGGGAGGGTCTTGGACCTACAATGAGCAGTTCTTC CAISEGGSWTYNEQFF
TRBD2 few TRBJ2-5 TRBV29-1 TGCAGCGTCGAGAGCTCGCGGGGGGGCCTGGAGACCCAGTACTTC CSVESSRGGLETQYF
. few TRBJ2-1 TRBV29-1 TGCAGCGTTGAAGGCGGGACGACCGAGTTCTTC CSVEGGTTEFF
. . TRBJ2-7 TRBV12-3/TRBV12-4 TGTGCCAGCAGTTTAGATGGCGGGGGCTATCCCTCCTACGAGCAGTACTTC CASSLDGGGYPSYEQYF
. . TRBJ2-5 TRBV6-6 TGTGCCAGCAGTATTGAAGGAGGAGGGGAGGAGACCCAGTACTTC CASSIEGGGEETQYF
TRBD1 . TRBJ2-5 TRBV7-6 TGTGCCAGCAGCTCTCCGGGACAGGGGGCGGAGACCCAGTACTTC CASSSPGQGAETQYF
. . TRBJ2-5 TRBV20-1 TGCAGTGCTAGTCTTGGCGTCCAAGAGACCCAGTACTTC CSASLGVQETQYF
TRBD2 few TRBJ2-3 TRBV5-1 TGCGCCAGCAGCTTGGTTCCTAGCGGGGGGCCCACAGATACGCAGTATTTT CASSLVPSGGPTDTQYF
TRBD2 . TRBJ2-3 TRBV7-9 TGTGCCAGCAGCCCGGGCGGGGGGAAAACAGATACGCAGTATTTT CASSPGGGKTDTQYF
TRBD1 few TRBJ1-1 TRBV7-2 TGTGCCAGCAGCTACCGGGACAGGGGGTCGGGTGAAGCTTTCTTT CASSYRDRGSGEAFF
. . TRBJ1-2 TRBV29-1 TGCAGCGTTGAAGCCAGGAACTATGGCTACACCTTC CSVEARNYGYTF
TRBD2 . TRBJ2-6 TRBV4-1 TGCGCCAGCAGCCAAGCGGGAGGGACTGGGGCCAACGTCCTGACTTTC CASSQAGGTGANVLTF
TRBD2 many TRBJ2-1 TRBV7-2 TGTGCCAGCAGACCCCTCAGCGGGGGCGGCTACAATGAGCAGTTCTTC CASRPLSGGGYNEQFF
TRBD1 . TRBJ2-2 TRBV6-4 TGTGCCAGCAGTGAAGGGACAGTCACCGGGGAGCTGTTTTTT CASSEGTVTGELFF
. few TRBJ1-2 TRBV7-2 TGTGCCAGCAGCTTCAGCGGAGCCTATGGCTACACCTTC CASSFSGAYGYTF
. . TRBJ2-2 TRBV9 TGTGCCAGCAGCGTGGAGGGACTGGGGAACACCGGGGAGCTGTTTTTT CASSVEGLGNTGELFF
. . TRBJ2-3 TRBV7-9 TGTGCCAGCAGCTTAAGTATTAAACGCGATACAGGCCTCACAGATACGCAGTATTTT CASSLSIKRDTGLTDTQYF
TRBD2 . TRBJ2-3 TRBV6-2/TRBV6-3 TGTGCCAGCAGTTCCCTCGCCGCGGGGGGCAAGCCAGATACGCAGTATTTT CASSSLAAGGKPDTQYF
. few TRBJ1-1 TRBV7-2 TGTGCCAGCAGCTTAATGATGAACACTGAAGCTTTCTTT CASSLMMNTEAFF
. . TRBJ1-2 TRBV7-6 TGTGCCAGCAGCTTAGTTGATGGCTATGGCTACACCTTC CASSLVDGYGYTF
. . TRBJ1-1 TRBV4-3 TGCGCCAGCAGCCGAGACGGGCCGCCTAACACTGAAGCTTTCTTT CASSRDGPPNTEAFF
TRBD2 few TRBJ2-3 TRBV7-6 TGTGCCAGCAGCACGGGACTAGCGGGGGTCCAGGACACGCAGTATTTT CASSTGLAGVQDTQYF
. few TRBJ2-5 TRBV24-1 TGTGCCACCAGTGACTGGGGACACCAAGAGACCCAGTACTTC CATSDWGHQETQYF
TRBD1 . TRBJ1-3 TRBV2 TGTGCCAGCCGGGACAGTAACTCTGGAAACACCATATATTTT CASRDSNSGNTIYF
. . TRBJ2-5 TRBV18 TGTGCCAGCTCACCAATCCGGGTACTCCAAGAGACCCAGTACTTC CASSPIRVLQETQYF
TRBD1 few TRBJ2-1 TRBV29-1 TGCAGCGCTGGCGGAGGGACAGGGCAGGAGCAGTTCTTC CSAGGGTGQEQFF
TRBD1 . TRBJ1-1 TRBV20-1 TGCAGTGCTAGAGTTGAGGGACAGGGGGCAGGGGTTGAAGCTTTCTTT CSARVEGQGAGVEAFF
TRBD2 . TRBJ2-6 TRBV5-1 TGCGCCAGCAGCGCGGGACTATTGGTTGACGGGGCCAACGTCCTGACTTTC CASSAGLLVDGANVLTF
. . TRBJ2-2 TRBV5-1 TGCGCCAGCAGCTTATTCCCGACGGAGAACACCGGGGAGCTGTTTTTT CASSLFPTENTGELFF
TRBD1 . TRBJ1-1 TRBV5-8 TGTGCCAGCAGCGACCGACAGGGGGGCACTGAAGCTTTCTTT CASSDRQGGTEAFF
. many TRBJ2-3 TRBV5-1 TGCGCCAGCAGCTTCGGACTAAATTTAGATACGCAGTATTTT CASSFGLNLDTQYF
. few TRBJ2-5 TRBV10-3 TGTGCCATCAGAGGGGTTGGAGAGACCCAGTACTTC CAIRGVGETQYF
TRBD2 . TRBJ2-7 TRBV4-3 TGCGCCAGCAGCCAAGCGCTAGCGGGTCAAGCCTACGAGCAGTACTTC CASSQALAGQAYEQYF
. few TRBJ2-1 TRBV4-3 TGCGCCAGCAGTCAAGATAGAGGAGTTTGGCCGCCGGAGCAGTTCTTC CASSQDRGVWPPEQFF
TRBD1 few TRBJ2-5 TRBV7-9 TGTGCCAGCAGCACCCCCGCCGACAGGGTTGGGGAGACCCAGTACTTC CASSTPADRVGETQYF
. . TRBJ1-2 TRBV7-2 TGTGCCAGCAGCTTAGACAGGGTGGGCTATGGCTACACCTTC CASSLDRVGYGYTF
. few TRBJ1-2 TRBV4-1 TGCGCCAGCAGCCAAGCCGGGACAACCTATGGCTACACCTTC CASSQAGTTYGYTF
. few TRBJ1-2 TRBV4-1 TGCGCCAGCAGCCATCTTAGAACTGGCGGCGGAGACTATGGCTACACCTTC CASSHLRTGGGDYGYTF
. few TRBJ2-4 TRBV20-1 TGCAGTGCTAGAGTCGGGGAGGCAGCTCTAGCCAAAAACATTCAGTACTTC CSARVGEAALAKNIQYF
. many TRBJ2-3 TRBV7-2 TGTGCCAGCGGGGGTTATGGAGATACGCAGTATTTT CASGGYGDTQYF